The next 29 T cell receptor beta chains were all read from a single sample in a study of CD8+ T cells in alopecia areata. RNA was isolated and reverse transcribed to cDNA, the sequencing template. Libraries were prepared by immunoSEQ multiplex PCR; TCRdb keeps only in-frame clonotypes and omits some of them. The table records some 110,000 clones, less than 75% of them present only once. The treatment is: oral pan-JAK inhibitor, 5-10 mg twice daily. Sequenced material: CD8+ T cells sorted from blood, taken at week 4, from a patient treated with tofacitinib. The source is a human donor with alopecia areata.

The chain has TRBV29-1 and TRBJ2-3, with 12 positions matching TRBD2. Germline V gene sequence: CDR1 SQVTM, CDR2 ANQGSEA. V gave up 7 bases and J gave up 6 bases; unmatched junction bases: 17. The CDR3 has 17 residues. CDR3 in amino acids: CSAYFPLAGGLSDTQYF. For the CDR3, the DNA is TGCAGCGCCTACTTCCCACTAGCGGGGGGTTTATCGGATACGCAGTATTTT.

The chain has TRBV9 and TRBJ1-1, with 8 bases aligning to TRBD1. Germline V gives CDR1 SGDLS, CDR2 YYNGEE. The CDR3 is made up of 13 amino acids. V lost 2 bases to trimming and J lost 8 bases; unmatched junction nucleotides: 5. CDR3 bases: TGTGCCAGCAGCGTTGATGGACAGGGAGAAGCTTTCTTT. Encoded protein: CASSVDGQGEAFF. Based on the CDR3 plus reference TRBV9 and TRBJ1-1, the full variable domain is DSGVTQTPKHLITATGQRVTLRCSPRSGDLSVYWYQQSLDQGLQFLIQYYNGEERAKGNILERFSAQQFPDLHSELNLSSLELGDSALYFCASSVDGQGEAFFGQGTRLTVV.

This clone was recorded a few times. The CDR3 nucleotides read TGTGCCAGCAGTCCACAACCTGCGACAGGGGAGAAGTACTTC. It is translated as CASSPQPATGEKYF. The chain has TRBV27 and TRBJ2-7, with 8 bases matching TRBD1. In germline, CDR1 is MNHEY, CDR2 SMNVEV (reference sequence). J was trimmed by 11 bases and V by 5 bases; bases with no gene match: 14. This CDR3 contains 14 residues.

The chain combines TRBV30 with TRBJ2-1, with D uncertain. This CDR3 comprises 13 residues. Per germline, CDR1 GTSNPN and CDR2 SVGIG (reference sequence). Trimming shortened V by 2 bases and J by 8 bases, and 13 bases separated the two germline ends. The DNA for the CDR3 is TGTGCCTGGAGTCCAAGCAGGCACGATGAGCAGTTCTTC. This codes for CAWSPSRHDEQFF.

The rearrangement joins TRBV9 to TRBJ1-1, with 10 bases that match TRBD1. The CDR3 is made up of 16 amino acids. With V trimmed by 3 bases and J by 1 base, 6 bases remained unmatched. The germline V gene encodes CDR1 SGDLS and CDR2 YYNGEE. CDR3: CASSEPRDRGNTEAFF. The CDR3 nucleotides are TGTGCCAGCAGCGAACCACGGGACAGGGGGAACACTGAAGCTTTCTTT.

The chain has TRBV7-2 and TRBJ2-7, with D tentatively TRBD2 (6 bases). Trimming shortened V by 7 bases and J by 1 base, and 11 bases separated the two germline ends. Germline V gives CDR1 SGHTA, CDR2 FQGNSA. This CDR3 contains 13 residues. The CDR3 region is CASMGTPSYEQYF. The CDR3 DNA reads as TGTGCCAGCATGGGGACTCCTTCCTACGAGCAGTACTTC. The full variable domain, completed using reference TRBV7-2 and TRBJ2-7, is GAGVSQSPSNKVTEKGKDVELRCDPISGHTALYWYRQSLGQGLEFLIYFQGNSAPDKSGLPSDRFSAERTGGSVSTLTIQRTQQEDSAVYLCASMGTPSYEQYFGPGTRLTVT.

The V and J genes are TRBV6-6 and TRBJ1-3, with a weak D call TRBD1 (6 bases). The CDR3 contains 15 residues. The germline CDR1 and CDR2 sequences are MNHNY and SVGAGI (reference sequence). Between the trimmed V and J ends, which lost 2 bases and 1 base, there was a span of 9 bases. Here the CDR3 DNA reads TGTGCCAGCAGTTACGATAGGGGGTCTGGAAACACCATATATTTT. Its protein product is CASSYDRGSGNTIYF.

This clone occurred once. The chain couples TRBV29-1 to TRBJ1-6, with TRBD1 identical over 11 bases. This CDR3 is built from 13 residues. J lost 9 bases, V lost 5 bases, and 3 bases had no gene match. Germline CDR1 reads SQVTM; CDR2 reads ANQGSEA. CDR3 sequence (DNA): TGCAGCGTTTCCGGGACAGGGGGTTCACCCCTCCACTTT. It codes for CSVSGTGGSPLHF.

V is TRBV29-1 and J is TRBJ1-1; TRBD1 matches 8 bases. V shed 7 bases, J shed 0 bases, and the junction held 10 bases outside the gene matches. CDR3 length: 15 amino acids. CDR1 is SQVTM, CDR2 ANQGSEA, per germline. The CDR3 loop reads CSAWVYRGVNTEAFF. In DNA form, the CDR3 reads TGCAGCGCCTGGGTTTACAGGGGGGTGAACACTGAAGCTTTCTTT.

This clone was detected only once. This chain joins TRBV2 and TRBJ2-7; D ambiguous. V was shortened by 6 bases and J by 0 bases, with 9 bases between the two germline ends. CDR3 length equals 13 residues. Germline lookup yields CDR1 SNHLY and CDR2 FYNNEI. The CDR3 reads CASSKDTSYEQYF. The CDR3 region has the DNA TGTGCCAGCAGCAAAGACACCTCCTACGAGCAGTACTTC.

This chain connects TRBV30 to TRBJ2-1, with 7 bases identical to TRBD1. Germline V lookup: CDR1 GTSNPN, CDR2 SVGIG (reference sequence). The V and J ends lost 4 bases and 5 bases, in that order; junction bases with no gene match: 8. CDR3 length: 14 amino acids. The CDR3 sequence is CAWMTGKNHNEQFF. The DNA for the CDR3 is TGTGCCTGGATGACAGGGAAAAATCACAATGAGCAGTTCTTC.

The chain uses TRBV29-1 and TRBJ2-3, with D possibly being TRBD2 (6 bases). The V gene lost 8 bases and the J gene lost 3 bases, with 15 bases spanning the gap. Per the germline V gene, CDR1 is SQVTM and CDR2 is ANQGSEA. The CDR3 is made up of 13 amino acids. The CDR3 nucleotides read TGCAGCCAGTGGGGGGAGTCAACAGATACGCAGTATTTT. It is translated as CSQWGESTDTQYF.

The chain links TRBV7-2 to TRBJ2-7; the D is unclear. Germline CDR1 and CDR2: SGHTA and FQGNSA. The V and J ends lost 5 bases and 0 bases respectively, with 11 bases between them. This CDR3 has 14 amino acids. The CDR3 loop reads CASSAGPFSYEQYF. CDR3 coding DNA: TGTGCCAGCAGCGCCGGGCCTTTCTCCTACGAGCAGTACTTC.

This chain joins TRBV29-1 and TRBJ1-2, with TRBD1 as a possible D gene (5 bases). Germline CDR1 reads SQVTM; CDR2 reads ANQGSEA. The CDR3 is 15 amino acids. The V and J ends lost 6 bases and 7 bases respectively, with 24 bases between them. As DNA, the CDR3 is TGCAGCGTCATTGGGGCAGGGAGTGGGATTTCTGGCTACACCTTC. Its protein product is CSVIGAGSGISGYTF.

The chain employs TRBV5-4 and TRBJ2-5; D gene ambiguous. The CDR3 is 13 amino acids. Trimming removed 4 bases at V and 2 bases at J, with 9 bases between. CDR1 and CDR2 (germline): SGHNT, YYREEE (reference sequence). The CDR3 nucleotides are TGTGCCAGCAGCCTCGTCCCTCAAGAGACCCAGTACTTC. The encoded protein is CASSLVPQETQYF.

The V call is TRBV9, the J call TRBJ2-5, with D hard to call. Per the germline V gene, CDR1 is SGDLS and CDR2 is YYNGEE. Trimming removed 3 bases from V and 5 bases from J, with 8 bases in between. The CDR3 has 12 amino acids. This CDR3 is CASSEILETQYF. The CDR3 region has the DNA TGTGCCAGCAGCGAGATCTTGGAGACCCAGTACTTC.

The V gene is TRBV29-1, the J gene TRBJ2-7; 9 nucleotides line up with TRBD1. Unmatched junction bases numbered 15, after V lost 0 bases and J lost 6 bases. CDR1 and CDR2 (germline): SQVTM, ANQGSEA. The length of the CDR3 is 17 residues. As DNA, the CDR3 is TGCAGCGTTGAAGATCCACAAATCCGGGACAGGGACTCCGAGCAGTACTTC. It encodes CSVEDPQIRDRDSEQYF.

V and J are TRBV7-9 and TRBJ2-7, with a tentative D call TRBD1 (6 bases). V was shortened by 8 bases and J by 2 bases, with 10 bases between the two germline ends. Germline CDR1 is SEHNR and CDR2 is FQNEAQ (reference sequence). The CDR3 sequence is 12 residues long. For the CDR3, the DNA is TGTGCCAGCGGGGGCAGTACCTACGAGCAGTACTTC. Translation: CASGGSTYEQYF.

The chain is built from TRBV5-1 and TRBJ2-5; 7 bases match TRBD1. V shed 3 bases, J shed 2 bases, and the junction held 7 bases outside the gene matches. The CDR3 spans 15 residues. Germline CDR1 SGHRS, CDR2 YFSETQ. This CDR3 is CASSSLDREQETQYF. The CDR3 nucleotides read TGCGCCAGCAGCTCCCTCGACAGGGAACAAGAGACCCAGTACTTC.

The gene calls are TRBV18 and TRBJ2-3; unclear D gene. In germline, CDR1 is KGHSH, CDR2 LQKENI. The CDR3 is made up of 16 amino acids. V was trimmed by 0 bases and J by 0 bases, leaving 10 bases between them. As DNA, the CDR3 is TGTGCCAGCTCACCACCGGTGGTCCCTAGCACAGATACGCAGTATTTT. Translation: CASSPPVVPSTDTQYF.

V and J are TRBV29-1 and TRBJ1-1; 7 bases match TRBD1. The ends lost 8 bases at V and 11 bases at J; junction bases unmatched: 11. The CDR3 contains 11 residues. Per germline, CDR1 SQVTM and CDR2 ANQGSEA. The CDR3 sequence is CSTDTGVGAFF. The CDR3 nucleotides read TGCAGCACCGACACAGGGGTGGGTGCTTTCTTT.

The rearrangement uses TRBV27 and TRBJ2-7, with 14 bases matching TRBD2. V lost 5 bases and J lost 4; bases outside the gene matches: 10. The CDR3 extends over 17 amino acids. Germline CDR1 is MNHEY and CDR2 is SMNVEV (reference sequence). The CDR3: CASSSPTSGGERYEQYF. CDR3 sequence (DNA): TGTGCCAGCAGTAGCCCGACTAGCGGGGGGGAAAGATACGAGCAGTACTTC.

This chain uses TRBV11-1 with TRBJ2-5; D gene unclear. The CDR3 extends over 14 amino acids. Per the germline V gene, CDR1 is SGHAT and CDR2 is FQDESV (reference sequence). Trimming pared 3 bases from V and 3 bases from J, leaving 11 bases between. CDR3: CASSLFTGEETQYF. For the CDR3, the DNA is TGTGCCAGCAGCTTGTTCACTGGGGAAGAGACCCAGTACTTC.

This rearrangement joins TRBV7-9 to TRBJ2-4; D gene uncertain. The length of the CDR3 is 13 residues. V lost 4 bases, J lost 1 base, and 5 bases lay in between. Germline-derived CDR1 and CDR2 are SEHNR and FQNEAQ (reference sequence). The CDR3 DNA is TGTGCCAGCAGCTCTGGGGCCAAAAACATTCAGTACTTC. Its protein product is CASSSGAKNIQYF.

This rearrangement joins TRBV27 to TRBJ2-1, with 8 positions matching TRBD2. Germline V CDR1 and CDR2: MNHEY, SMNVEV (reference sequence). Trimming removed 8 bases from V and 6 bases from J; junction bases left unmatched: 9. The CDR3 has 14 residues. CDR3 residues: CASWPGGASNEQFF. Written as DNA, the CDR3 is TGTGCCAGCTGGCCCGGGGGGGCGAGCAATGAGCAGTTCTTC.

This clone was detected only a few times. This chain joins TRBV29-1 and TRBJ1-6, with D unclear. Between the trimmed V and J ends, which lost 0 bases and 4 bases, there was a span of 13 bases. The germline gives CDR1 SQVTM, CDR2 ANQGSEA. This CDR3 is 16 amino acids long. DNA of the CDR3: TGCAGCGTTGAAGAGCCGACGGAGGGATATAATTCACCCCTCCACTTT. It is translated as CSVEEPTEGYNSPLHF.

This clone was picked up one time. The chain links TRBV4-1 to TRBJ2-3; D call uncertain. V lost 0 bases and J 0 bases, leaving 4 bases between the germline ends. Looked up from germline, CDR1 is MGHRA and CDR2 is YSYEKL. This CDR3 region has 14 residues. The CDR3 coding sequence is TGCGCCAGCAGCCAAGATGTGAGCACAGATACGCAGTATTTT. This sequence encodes CASSQDVSTDTQYF.

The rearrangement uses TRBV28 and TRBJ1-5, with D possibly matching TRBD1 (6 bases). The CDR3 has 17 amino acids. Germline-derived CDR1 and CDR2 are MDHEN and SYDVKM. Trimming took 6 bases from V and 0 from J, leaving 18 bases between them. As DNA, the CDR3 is TGTGCCAGCAGCTATGCCTTCGACAGGCATAGCAATCAGCCCCAGCATTTT. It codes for CASSYAFDRHSNQPQHF.

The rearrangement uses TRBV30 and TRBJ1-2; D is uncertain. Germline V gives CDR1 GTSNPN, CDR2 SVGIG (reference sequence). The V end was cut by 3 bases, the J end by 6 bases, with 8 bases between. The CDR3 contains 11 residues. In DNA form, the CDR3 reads TGTGCCTGGAGCGACTGGAATGGCTACACCTTC. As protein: CAWSDWNGYTF.